Below are 4 T cell receptor beta chains sequenced from a single sample in a study of blood T cell repertoires in COVID-19. The method was immunoSEQ multiplex PCR; TCRdb's version includes in-frame clones alone and lacks a portion of them. The repertoire holds 85,000 to 130,000 clones, with nearly 90% as singletons. The sequencing sample was made of peripheral blood. Receptors were obtained from a woman between 55 and 75 years old with acute or convalescent COVID-19.

This chain links TRBV5-4 with TRBJ1-1; possible D gene TRBD1, 5 bases. The CDR3 extends over 16 amino acids. Trimming shortened V by 4 bases and J by 1 base, and 17 bases separated the two germline ends. Germline CDR1 reads SGHNT; CDR2 reads YYREEE (reference sequence). DNA of the CDR3: TGTGCCAGCAGCGTGGGACTAGAAGCGGGGAACACTGAAGCTTTCTTT. Amino acids: CASSVGLEAGNTEAFF.

This rearrangement joins TRBV28 to TRBJ1-1; 8 positions agree with TRBD1. The CDR3 loop spans 14 amino acids. Germline CDR1 is MDHEN and CDR2 is SYDVKM. V gave up 6 bases and J gave up 5 bases; unmatched junction bases: 8. CDR3 bases: TGTGCCAGCAGGAATCAGGGGGCTGGGACTGAAGCTTTCTTT. Protein: CASRNQGAGTEAFF.

This sequence joins TRBV28 and TRBJ1-1; D may be TRBD1 (6 bases). V was trimmed by 2 bases and J by 7 bases, leaving 17 bases between them. The CDR3 length is 15 residues. CDR1 and CDR2 from the germline V gene are MDHEN and SYDVKM. The CDR3 bases are TGTGCCAGCAGTTTACCGGACAGAAATTCAATTGAAGCTTTCTTT. Translated, it gives CASSLPDRNSIEAFF. The whole variable domain, remainder taken from reference TRBV28 and TRBJ1-1, is DVKVTQSSRYLVKRTGEKVFLECVQDMDHENMFWYRQDPGLGLRLIYFSYDVKMKEKGDIPEGYSVSREKKERFSLILESASTNQTSMYLCASSLPDRNSIEAFFGQGTRLTVV.

CDR3 protein: CASSSRYEQYV. CDR3 sequence (DNA): TGTGCCAGCAGCTCCCGCTACGAGCAGTACGTC. This chain connects TRBV5-4 to TRBJ2-7; D remains ambiguous. Per the germline V gene, CDR1 is SGHNT and CDR2 is YYREEE (reference sequence). V gave up 3 bases and J gave up 3 bases, with 4 bases separating them. CDR3 length: 11 amino acids.